A single sample is the source of the 23 T cell receptor beta chains below, sequenced in a study of CD8 T cells in Susac syndrome. An input of 0.5 to 1 ug of RNA was subjected to reverse transcription using random hexamers. TCRdb reanalysed the immunoSEQ multiplex PCR reads using MiXCR and keeps one entry per CDR3 protein. The sample holds about 300,000 distinct CDR3 sequences, 65% to 90% seen once. Sequencing used CD8+ T cells from PBMCs. The receptors derive from a human donor with multiple sclerosis.

This chain uses TRBV15 with TRBJ2-5; 9 bases agree with TRBD2. Germline values: CDR1 LNHNV, CDR2 YYDKDF (reference sequence). The CDR3 contains 16 residues. The V and J ends lost 3 bases and 3 bases, in that order; junction bases with no gene match: 8. CDR3 nucleotide sequence: TGTGCCACCAGCAGCATAGCGGGAGAGGAGGAAGAGACCCAGTACTTC. Amino acids: CATSSIAGEEEETQYF.

The chain couples TRBV6-2 or TRBV6-3 to TRBJ2-7, with a weak D call TRBD2 (6 bases). Germline V CDR1 and CDR2: MNHEY, SVGEGT. CDR3 size: 15 residues. Trimming pared 2 bases from V and 2 bases from J, leaving 13 bases between. CDR3 protein: CASSYPRDWTYEQYF. Written as DNA, the CDR3 is TGTGCCAGCAGTTACCCGCGGGACTGGACCTACGAGCAGTACTTC.

This clonotype was counted a few times. The V call is TRBV11-3, the J call TRBJ2-1; 9 bases are a match to TRBD2. The CDR3 extends over 15 amino acids. CDR1 and CDR2 (germline): SGHNT, YENEEA. Trimming took 3 bases from V and 2 from J; bases not matched to a gene: 2. The chain's CDR3 is CASSFLAGPYNEQFF. The CDR3 region has the DNA TGTGCCAGCAGCTTCCTAGCGGGGCCCTACAATGAGCAGTTCTTC. Complete variable domain (other parts from reference TRBV11-3 and TRBJ2-1): EAGVVQSPRYKIIEKKQPVAFWCNPISGHNTLYWYLQNLGQGPELLIRYENEEAVDDSQLPKDRFSAERLKGVDSTLKIQPAELGDSAVYLCASSFLAGPYNEQFFGPGTRLTVL.

This clonotype showed up just once. The chain recombines TRBV11-2 with TRBJ2-1, with D possibly being TRBD1 (6 bases). The ends were cut back, 6 bases at V and 0 bases at J, with 12 bases in the middle. CDR1 SGHAT and CDR2 FQNNGV come from the germline V gene. CDR3 length: 15 amino acids. The CDR3 coding sequence is TGTGCCAGCAGACAGGACAGCATCTCCTACAATGAGCAGTTCTTC. This encodes CASRQDSISYNEQFF.

This clonotype has just a few counts. The CDR3 nucleotides read TGTGCCACCAGCAGAGATGGGGGGGCCGGGACTGAAGCTTTCTTT. Protein: CATSRDGGAGTEAFF. The V gene is TRBV15, the J gene TRBJ1-1; D may be TRBD1 (6 bases). This CDR3 is built from 15 residues. The germline V gene has CDR1 LNHNV and CDR2 YYDKDF (reference sequence). The V end lost 0 bases, the J end lost 5 bases, and 13 bases lay between the germline ends.

V usage is TRBV18 and J usage is TRBJ2-1; 7 nucleotides align to TRBD2. The CDR3 has 14 residues. V lost 5 bases and J lost 7; bases outside the gene matches: 8. CDR1 and CDR2 from the germline V gene are KGHSH and LQKENI. The CDR3: CASSRAGLGNEQFF. The CDR3 nucleotides read TGTGCCAGCTCAAGAGCGGGACTTGGGAATGAGCAGTTCTTC.

J is TRBJ2-1 and V is TRBV7-9, with D possibly TRBD1 on 5 matching bases. The CDR3 totals 14 residues. The V end was cut by 5 bases, the J end by 7 bases, with 15 bases between. Germline V gives CDR1 SEHNR, CDR2 FQNEAQ (reference sequence). The CDR3 here is CASSRTETENEQFF. The CDR3 DNA reads as TGTGCCAGCAGCCGAACCGAGACAGAGAATGAGCAGTTCTTC.

The count of this clonotype is one. The CDR3 here is CAIRPGWVSLNTEAFF. As DNA, the CDR3 is TGTGCCATCAGGCCTGGGTGGGTTTCGTTGAACACTGAAGCTTTCTTT. V gene TRBV10-3 combines with J gene TRBJ1-1; D uncertain. The V gene lost 6 bases and the J gene lost 0 bases, with 17 bases spanning the gap. The CDR3 length is 16 residues. Per germline, CDR1 ENHRY and CDR2 SYGVKD.

The chain is built from TRBV27 and TRBJ2-1; no definite D call. V dropped 6 bases and J dropped 0 bases, with 15 bases sitting between them. This CDR3 region has 16 residues. Germline V gene sequence: CDR1 MNHEY, CDR2 SMNVEV (reference sequence). CDR3 sequence reads: CASSLGQVSSYNEQFF. The CDR3 coding sequence is TGTGCCAGCAGCCTTGGGCAGGTTAGCTCCTACAATGAGCAGTTCTTC.

This clonotype showed up just a few times. The J gene is TRBJ2-7, the V gene TRBV6-5; 7 bases fit TRBD1. CDR3 length: 15 residues. Trimming removed 6 bases from V and 4 bases from J; junction bases left unmatched: 12. Germline V CDR1 and CDR2: MNHEY, SVGAGI. As DNA, the CDR3 is TGTGCCAGCAGACCTGAACCCGGGACAGAGTACGAGCAGTACTTC. Its protein product is CASRPEPGTEYEQYF.

The chain uses TRBV7-8 and TRBJ2-3; TRBD2 matches at 9 bases. This CDR3 contains 16 residues. The V and J ends lost 0 bases and 1 base, in that order; junction bases with no gene match: 2. CDR1 and CDR2 from the germline V gene are SGHVS and FQNEAQ. CDR3 in DNA: TGTGCCAGCAGCTTAGCAGGCGGGAGGGGCACAGATACGCAGTATTTT. This sequence encodes CASSLAGGRGTDTQYF. Full variable domain (remainder filled in from reference TRBV7-8 and TRBJ2-3): GAGVSQSPRYKVAKRGQDVALRCDPISGHVSLFWYQQALGQGPEFLTYFQNEAQLDKSGLPSDRFFAERPEGSVSTLKIQRTQQEDSAVYLCASSLAGGRGTDTQYFGPGTRLTVL.

V is TRBV7-9 and J is TRBJ2-5; 9 positions agree with TRBD1. Germline-derived CDR1 and CDR2 are SEHNR and FQNEAQ (reference sequence). After removal of 1 base from V and 2 bases from J, the junction contained 8 bases not matched to a gene. The CDR3 length is 17 residues. For the CDR3, the DNA is TGTGCCAGCAGCTTAGGGAGCGCGGGACAGGGTCAAGAGACCCAGTACTTC. Protein: CASSLGSAGQGQETQYF.

The gene calls are TRBV6-2 or TRBV6-3 and TRBJ2-7; 9 nucleotides agree with TRBD2. The CDR3 runs 14 residues. J was trimmed by 6 bases and V by 1 base; bases with no gene match: 4. CDR1 and CDR2 from the germline V gene are MNHEY and SVGEGT. CDR3 protein: CASSYYGTSREQYF. The CDR3, as DNA: TGTGCCAGCAGTTACTATGGGACTAGCCGCGAGCAGTACTTC.

V gene TRBV7-3 combines with J gene TRBJ2-3; D is perhaps TRBD1 or TRBD2 (5 bases each). Germline CDR1 SGHTA, CDR2 FQGTGA. V was shortened by 6 bases and J by 2 bases, with 18 bases between the two germline ends. The CDR3 consists of 16 residues. The DNA of the CDR3 is TGTGCCAGCAGTCATACCGGGACGGGGCTCACAGATACGCAGTATTTT. It specifies CASSHTGTGLTDTQYF. Using reference TRBV7-3 and TRBJ2-3 for the parts outside the CDR3, the full variable domain is GAGVSQTPSNKVTEKGKYVELRCDPISGHTALYWYRQSLGQGPEFLIYFQGTGAADDSGLPNDRFFAVRPEGSVSTLKIQRTERGDSAVYLCASSHTGTGLTDTQYFGPGTRLTVL.

The chain links TRBV15 to TRBJ2-6, with D uncertain. CDR1 LNHNV and CDR2 YYDKDF come from the germline V gene (reference sequence). CDR3 length equals 15 residues. V lost 1 base, J lost 0 bases, and 4 bases lay in between. CDR3 residues: CATSRVYSGANVLTF. CDR3 DNA: TGTGCCACCAGCAGAGTGTACTCTGGGGCCAACGTCCTGACTTTC.

The CDR3: CASSLVVVRVRAYNEQFF. CDR3 DNA: TGTGCCAGCAGCTTAGTCGTAGTGCGGGTTAGAGCCTACAATGAGCAGTTCTTC. The chain couples TRBV7-9 to TRBJ2-1; D perhaps matches TRBD2 (5 bases). V shed 1 base and J shed 2 bases, with 18 bases lying between them. Germline V gene sequence: CDR1 SEHNR, CDR2 FQNEAQ (reference sequence). The CDR3 extends over 18 amino acids.

The rearrangement links TRBV6-2 or TRBV6-3 to TRBJ1-1, with 7 nucleotides matching TRBD1. J lost 7 bases, V lost 0 bases, and 8 bases had no gene match. The germline CDR1 and CDR2 sequences are MNHEY and SVGEGT. CDR3 size: 15 residues. Here the CDR3 reads CASSYSTTTGLEAFF. CDR3 DNA sequence: TGTGCCAGCAGTTACTCGACTACGACAGGGCTTGAAGCTTTCTTT.

The rearrangement uses TRBV11-2 and TRBJ2-1; possibly TRBD1 or TRBD2 for D (5 bases each). Germline values: CDR1 SGHAT, CDR2 FQNNGV. Trimming removed 5 bases at V and 4 bases at J, with 12 bases between. The CDR3 loop spans 14 amino acids. In nucleotides, the CDR3 is TGTGCCAGCAGCCTGGGACGGCTTTACAATGAGCAGTTCTTC. Its translation: CASSLGRLYNEQFF. The variable domain in full, completed from reference TRBV11-2 and TRBJ2-1, reads EAGVAQSPRYKIIEKRQSVAFWCNPISGHATLYWYQQILGQGPKLLIQFQNNGVVDDSQLPKDRFSAERLKGVDSTLKIQPAKLEDSAVYLCASSLGRLYNEQFFGPGTRLTVL.

The CDR3: CSARKGTSYEQYF. CDR3 nucleotide sequence: TGCAGTGCTAGAAAAGGGACCTCCTACGAGCAGTACTTC. V and J are TRBV20-1 and TRBJ2-7; D is perhaps TRBD1 or TRBD2 (5 bases each). Per the germline V gene, CDR1 is DFQATT and CDR2 is SNEGSKA (reference sequence). With 2 bases removed from V and 0 bases from J, the gap between germline ends came to 8 bases. The length of the CDR3 is 13 residues.

As to this clonotype: The conserved closing phenylalanine or tryptophan is absent in this CDR3, likely reflecting a read error. The V gene is TRBV15, the J gene TRBJ1-5; 7 nucleotides align to TRBD1. Germline values: CDR1 LNHNV, CDR2 YYDKDF (reference sequence). Trimming took 6 bases from V and 4 from J; bases not matched to a gene: 6. The CDR3 extends over 14 amino acids. The CDR3 loop is CATRGGLGNQPQHL. CDR3 nucleotide sequence: TGTGCCACCAGAGGGGGCCTGGGGAATCAGCCCCAGCATCTT.

This CDR3 reads CATSWTGNTEAFF. DNA of the CDR3: TGTGCCACCAGCTGGACAGGGAACACTGAAGCTTTCTTT. This sequence joins TRBV15 and TRBJ1-1; 7 bases match TRBD1. Germline loops: CDR1 LNHNV, CDR2 YYDKDF (reference sequence). This CDR3 is built from 13 residues. After removal of 5 bases from V and 1 base from J, the junction contained 1 base not matched to a gene.

This clonotype was seen a handful of times. The J gene is TRBJ1-1, the V gene TRBV28; the D gene is possibly TRBD1 (5 bases). This CDR3 contains 13 residues. Trimming removed 3 bases from V and 5 bases from J, with 10 bases in between. The germline gives CDR1 MDHEN, CDR2 SYDVKM. The CDR3 DNA follows: TGTGCCAGCAGTTTGGGGGAAGGGACTGAAGCTTTCTTT. It is translated as CASSLGEGTEAFF.

V is TRBV12-3 or TRBV12-4 and J is TRBJ2-7; D not certain. The CDR3 is made up of 12 amino acids. V shed 3 bases and J shed 5 bases, with 8 bases lying between them. The CDR3 protein is CASSFARDEQYF. CDR3 nucleotides: TGTGCCAGCAGTTTCGCCCGGGACGAGCAGTACTTC.